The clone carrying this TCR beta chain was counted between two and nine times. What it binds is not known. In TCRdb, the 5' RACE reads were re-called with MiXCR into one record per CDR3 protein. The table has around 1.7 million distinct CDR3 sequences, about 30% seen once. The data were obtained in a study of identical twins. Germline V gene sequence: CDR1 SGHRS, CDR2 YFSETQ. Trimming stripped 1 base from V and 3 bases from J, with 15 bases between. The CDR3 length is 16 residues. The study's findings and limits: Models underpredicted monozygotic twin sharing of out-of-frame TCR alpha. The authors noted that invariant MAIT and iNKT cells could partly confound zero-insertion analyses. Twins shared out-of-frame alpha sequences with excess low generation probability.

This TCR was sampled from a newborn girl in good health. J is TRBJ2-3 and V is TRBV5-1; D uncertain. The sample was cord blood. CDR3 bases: TGCGCCAGCAGCTTGACGGGTAGTGTCAATACAGATACGCAGTATTTT. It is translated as CASSLTGSVNTDTQYF.